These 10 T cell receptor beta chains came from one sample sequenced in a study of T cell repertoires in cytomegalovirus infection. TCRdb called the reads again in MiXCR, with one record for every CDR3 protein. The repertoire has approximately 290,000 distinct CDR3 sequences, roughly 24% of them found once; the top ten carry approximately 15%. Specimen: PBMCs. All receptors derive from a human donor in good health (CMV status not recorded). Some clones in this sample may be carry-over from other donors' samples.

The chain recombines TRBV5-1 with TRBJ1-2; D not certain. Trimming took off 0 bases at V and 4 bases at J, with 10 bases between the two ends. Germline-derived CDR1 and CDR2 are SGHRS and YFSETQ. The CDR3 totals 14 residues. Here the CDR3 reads CASSLEQKSYGYTF. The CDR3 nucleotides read TGCGCCAGCAGCTTGGAACAGAAATCCTATGGCTACACCTTC.

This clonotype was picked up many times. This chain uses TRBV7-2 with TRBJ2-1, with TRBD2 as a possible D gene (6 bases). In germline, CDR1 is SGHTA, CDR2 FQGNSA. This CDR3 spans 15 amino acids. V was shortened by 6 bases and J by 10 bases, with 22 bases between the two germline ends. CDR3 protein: CASRRAAAGLQEQFF. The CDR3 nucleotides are TGTGCCAGCAGACGCGCGGCGGCGGGACTTCAAGAGCAGTTCTTC. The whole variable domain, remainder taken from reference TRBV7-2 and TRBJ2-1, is GAGVSQSPSNKVTEKGKDVELRCDPISGHTALYWYRQSLGQGLEFLIYFQGNSAPDKSGLPSDRFSAERTGGSVSTLTIQRTQQEDSAVYLCASRRAAAGLQEQFFGPGTRLTVL.

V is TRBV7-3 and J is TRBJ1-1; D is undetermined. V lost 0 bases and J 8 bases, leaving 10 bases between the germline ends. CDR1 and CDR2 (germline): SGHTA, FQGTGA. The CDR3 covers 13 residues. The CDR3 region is CASSLTGGLEAFF. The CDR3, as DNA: TGTGCCAGCAGCTTAACAGGTGGGCTGGAAGCTTTCTTT.

The CDR3 region is CASSLGEGYGYTF. The CDR3 DNA reads as TGTGCCAGCAGCTTAGGCGAGGGCTATGGCTACACCTTC. The V call is TRBV7-6, the J call TRBJ1-2; D gene uncertain. Germline loops: CDR1 SGHVS, CDR2 FNYEAQ. Trimming took 1 base from V and 4 from J, leaving 7 bases between them. CDR3 length: 13 amino acids.

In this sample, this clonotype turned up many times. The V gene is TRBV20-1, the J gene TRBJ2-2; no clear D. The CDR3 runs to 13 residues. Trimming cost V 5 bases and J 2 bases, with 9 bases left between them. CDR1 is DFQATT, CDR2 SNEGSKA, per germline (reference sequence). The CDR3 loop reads CSASPPNTGELFF. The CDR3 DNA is TGCAGTGCTTCGCCCCCTAACACCGGGGAGCTGTTTTTT.

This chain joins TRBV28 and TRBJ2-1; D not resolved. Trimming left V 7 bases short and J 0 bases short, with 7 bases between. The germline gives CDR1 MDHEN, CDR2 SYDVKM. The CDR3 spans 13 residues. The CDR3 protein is CASTASSYNEQFF. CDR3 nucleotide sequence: TGTGCCAGCACGGCGAGCTCCTACAATGAGCAGTTCTTC.

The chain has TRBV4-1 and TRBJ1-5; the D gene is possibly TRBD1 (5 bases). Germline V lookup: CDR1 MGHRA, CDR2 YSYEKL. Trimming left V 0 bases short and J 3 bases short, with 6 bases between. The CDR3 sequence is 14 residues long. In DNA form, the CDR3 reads TGCGCCAGCAGCCAAGAAGGGGACAATCAGCCCCAGCATTTT. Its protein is CASSQEGDNQPQHF.

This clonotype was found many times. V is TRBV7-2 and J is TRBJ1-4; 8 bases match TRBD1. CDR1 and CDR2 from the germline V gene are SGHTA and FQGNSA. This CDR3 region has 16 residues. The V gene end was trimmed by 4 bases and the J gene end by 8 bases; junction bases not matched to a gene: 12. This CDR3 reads CASSSALSGGWEKLFF. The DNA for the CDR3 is TGTGCCAGCAGCTCCGCACTCTCAGGGGGCTGGGAAAAACTGTTTTTT.

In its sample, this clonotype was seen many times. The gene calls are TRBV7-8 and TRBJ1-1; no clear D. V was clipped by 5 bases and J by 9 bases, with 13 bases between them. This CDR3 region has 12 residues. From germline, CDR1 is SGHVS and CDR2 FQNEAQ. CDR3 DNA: TGTGCCAGCAGCGAATCACATGGCCAAGCTTTCTTT. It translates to CASSESHGQAFF.

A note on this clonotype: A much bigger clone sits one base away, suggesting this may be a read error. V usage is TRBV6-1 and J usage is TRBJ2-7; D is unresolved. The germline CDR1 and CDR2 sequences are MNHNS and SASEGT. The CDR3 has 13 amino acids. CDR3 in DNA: TGTGCCAGCAGTGAACACAGCTCCTACGATCAGTACTTC. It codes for CASSEHSSYDQYF.